The 3 T cell receptor beta chains presented below share a single source sample, sequenced in a study of Graves' ophthalmopathy and Graves' hyperthyroidism. The authors amplified TCR beta CDR3 regions, and they did so from RNA transcripts for repertoire sequencing. Second-round multiplex PCR came after first-round RT-PCR with HTBI primers. TCRdb recomputed calls from the multiplex PCR reads with MiXCR, one row per CDR3 protein. The table records a few hundred thousand distinct CDR3 sequences, roughly 17% of them present only once. Sequenced material: peripheral blood. These receptors were collected from an adult woman with stable Graves' hyperthyroidism.

This clonotype was recorded many times. This sequence joins TRBV6-1 and TRBJ1-5; D is ambiguous. The ends were cut back, 3 bases at V and 4 bases at J, with 10 bases in the middle. This CDR3 contains 14 residues. The germline gives CDR1 MNHNS, CDR2 SASEGT. The CDR3 sequence: CASSEWTVNQPQHF. CDR3 nucleotide sequence: TGTGCCAGCAGTGAGTGGACGGTGAATCAGCCCCAGCATTTT.

This chain uses TRBV3-1 with TRBJ1-5; D remains unclear. Trimming stripped 0 bases from V and 3 bases from J, with 9 bases between. Germline V gene sequence: CDR1 LGHDT, CDR2 YNNKEL (reference sequence). The CDR3 has 15 residues. CDR3 DNA: TGTGCCAGCAGCCAAGATTCCGGGGACAATCAGCCCCAGCATTTT. This gives the protein CASSQDSGDNQPQHF.

The chain has TRBV19 and TRBJ2-7; D gene uncertain. V was clipped by 5 bases and J by 2 bases, with 10 bases between them. CDR1 is LNHDA and CDR2 is SQIVND in the germline V gene (reference sequence). CDR3 length: 13 residues. CDR3: CASSEGRAYEQYF. The CDR3 DNA sequence: TGTGCCAGTAGTGAAGGACGGGCCTACGAGCAGTACTTC. The full variable domain, with the rest looked up from reference TRBV19 and TRBJ2-7, is DGGITQSPKYLFRKEGQNVTLSCEQNLNHDAMYWYRQDPGQGLRLIYYSQIVNDFQKGDIAEGYSVSREKKESFPLTVTSAQKNPTAFYLCASSEGRAYEQYFGPGTRLTVT.